This entry lists 27 T cell receptor beta chains sequenced from one sample in a study of CD8 T cells in Susac syndrome. RNA, at about 0.5 to 1 ug, was reverse transcribed with random hexamers. TCRdb processed the immunoSEQ multiplex PCR reads anew with MiXCR; each CDR3 protein has one entry. The top ten hold more than 0.5% of the sample, which has 100,000 to 150,000 distinct CDR3 sequences, 75% to 90% seen once. The sample consisted of CD8+ T cells from PBMCs. These receptors were taken from a human donor with multiple sclerosis.

As DNA, the CDR3 is TGTGCCAGCAGTTACTCGGGACAGGTTCTTCATGGCTACACCTTC. It translates to CASSYSGQVLHGYTF. V and J are TRBV6-5 and TRBJ1-2, with 8 bases matching TRBD1. V lost 0 bases, J lost 6 bases, and 6 bases stayed unmatched. Germline V gene sequence: CDR1 MNHEY, CDR2 SVGAGI. CDR3 length equals 15 residues.

The chain uses TRBV20-1 and TRBJ2-1; D ambiguous. CDR3 size: 12 residues. Trimming took 6 bases from V and 6 from J, leaving 12 bases between them. Germline V gene data show CDR1 as DFQATT and CDR2 as SNEGSKA (reference sequence). Here the CDR3 reads CSANGRINEQFF. The CDR3 nucleotides read TGCAGTGCAAACGGCAGGATCAATGAGCAGTTCTTC.

The rearrangement uses TRBV7-9 and TRBJ1-4, with TRBD1 identical over 9 bases. Germline V gene data show CDR1 as SEHNR and CDR2 as FQNEAQ (reference sequence). The CDR3 extends over 14 amino acids. With V trimmed by 5 bases and J by 8 bases, 6 bases remained unmatched. The CDR3 DNA reads as TGTGCCAGCAGCACGGACAGGGGTGAGGAAAAACTGTTTTTT. Translated, it gives CASSTDRGEEKLFF.

The chain recombines TRBV19 with TRBJ2-3, with TRBD2 as a possible D gene (6 bases). Between the trimmed V and J ends, which lost 6 bases and 2 bases, there was a span of 18 bases. This CDR3 region has 16 residues. Germline-derived CDR1 and CDR2 are LNHDA and SQIVND (reference sequence). The CDR3 coding sequence is TGTGCCAGTAGGGGAGATGGTGGCGGGATCACAGATACGCAGTATTTT. Protein: CASRGDGGGITDTQYF.

This CDR3 reads CASSLFLEGDRTGELFF. The CDR3 DNA follows: TGTGCCAGCAGCTTGTTTCTAGAGGGGGATCGGACCGGGGAGCTGTTTTTT. This chain uses TRBV5-6 with TRBJ2-2; D is possibly TRBD1 (6 bases). CDR1 and CDR2 from the germline V gene are SGHDT and YYEEEE. This CDR3 is built from 17 residues. The V end was cut by 1 base, the J end by 5 bases, with 18 bases between.

J is TRBJ1-2 and V is TRBV7-9; 7 bases are shared with TRBD1. The ends lost 4 bases at V and 7 bases at J; junction bases unmatched: 15. The length of the CDR3 is 16 residues. The germline V gene encodes CDR1 SEHNR and CDR2 FQNEAQ (reference sequence). The CDR3 DNA reads as TGTGCCAGCAGCTCGCCCCGGTCGTCAGGGGGTTTTGGCTACACCTTC. Translation gives CASSSPRSSGGFGYTF.

The V call is TRBV3-1, the J call TRBJ2-1; D gene unclear. V lost 1 base, J lost 9 bases, and 7 bases lay in between. In germline, CDR1 is LGHDT, CDR2 YNNKEL (reference sequence). The CDR3 loop spans 12 amino acids. CDR3 DNA: TGTGCCAGCAGCCAAGCCGGGCTTGAGCAGTTCTTC. Protein: CASSQAGLEQFF.

The chain couples TRBV9 to TRBJ2-3; 12 nucleotides match TRBD2. J gave up 3 bases and V 4 bases, and 6 bases lay outside the gene matches. CDR1 is SGDLS, CDR2 YYNGEE, per germline. This CDR3 has 16 residues. As DNA, the CDR3 is TGTGCCAGCAGCCCGAAGACTAGCGGGAGTACAGATACGCAGTATTTT. It codes for CASSPKTSGSTDTQYF. The full variable domain, completed using reference TRBV9 and TRBJ2-3, is DSGVTQTPKHLITATGQRVTLRCSPRSGDLSVYWYQQSLDQGLQFLIQYYNGEERAKGNILERFSAQQFPDLHSELNLSSLELGDSALYFCASSPKTSGSTDTQYFGPGTRLTVL.

The chain carries TRBV27 and TRBJ1-1; no firm D call. The V and J ends lost 5 bases and 0 bases respectively, with 7 bases between them. Germline V gene data show CDR1 as MNHEY and CDR2 as SMNVEV (reference sequence). The CDR3 runs to 13 residues. As DNA, the CDR3 is TGTGCCAGCAGTCCAATCGTGAACACTGAAGCTTTCTTT. Encoded protein: CASSPIVNTEAFF.

The chain joins TRBV5-1 to TRBJ1-1; D remains ambiguous. V lost 0 bases and J 0 bases, leaving 9 bases between the germline ends. The CDR3 length is 15 residues. Germline CDR1 reads SGHRS; CDR2 reads YFSETQ. The CDR3 nucleotides are TGCGCCAGCAGCTTGGATCGGACCTTGAACACTGAAGCTTTCTTT. Its translation is CASSLDRTLNTEAFF.

This clonotype was observed a handful of times. The chain recombines TRBV7-9 with TRBJ2-3, with D hard to call. The germline CDR1 and CDR2 sequences are SEHNR and FQNEAQ (reference sequence). This CDR3 is built from 14 residues. Trimming took off 5 bases at V and 4 bases at J, with 13 bases between the two ends. The CDR3 DNA sequence: TGTGCCAGCAGCCCAGAAGGGCGGTCAGATACGCAGTATTTT. Translation gives CASSPEGRSDTQYF.

The chain links TRBV19 to TRBJ2-5; D is undetermined. CDR1 and CDR2 (germline): LNHDA, SQIVND (reference sequence). This CDR3 contains 11 residues. The CDR3 reads CATVVGQTQYF. CDR3 in DNA: TGTGCTACGGTGGTTGGTCAGACCCAGTACTTC.

The chain joins TRBV6-1 to TRBJ1-1; D remains unclear. Germline CDR1 and CDR2: MNHNS and SASEGT. Trimming left V 2 bases short and J 7 bases short, with 2 bases between. The CDR3 covers 10 residues. CDR3 amino acids: CASSEFEAFF. CDR3 DNA sequence: TGTGCCAGCAGTGAATTTGAAGCTTTCTTT.

The DNA of the CDR3 is TGTGCCAGCAGCCAGCCACTTGGGCAGGGTCGGGCCTATGAAAGCAATGAGCAGTTCTTC. Amino acid sequence: CASSQPLGQGRAYESNEQFF. The genes are TRBV3-1 and TRBJ2-1; maybe TRBD1 (5 bases). Trimming took 3 bases from V and 6 from J, leaving 30 bases between them. The CDR3 is 20 residues long. CDR1 is LGHDT, CDR2 YNNKEL, per germline (reference sequence).

The chain links TRBV20-1 to TRBJ2-5, with D uncertain. Germline V gene data show CDR1 as DFQATT and CDR2 as SNEGSKA (reference sequence). The CDR3 loop spans 11 amino acids. The CDR3 reads CSLRPQETQYF. CDR3 sequence (DNA): TGCAGCTTGCGACCTCAAGAGACCCAGTACTTC.

The chain carries TRBV21-1 and TRBJ2-1; TRBD2 is the table's D call and was not checked against the DNA. TRBV21-1 corresponds to a pseudogene. The CDR3 is 17 amino acids. The CDR3 loop reads CASSKAVREERYNEQFF. The CDR3 region has the DNA TGTGCCAGCAGCAAAGCCGTGCGGGAGGAACGGTACAATGAGCAGTTCTTC.

This rearrangement joins TRBV6-7 to TRBJ2-1, with 12 bases fitting TRBD2. TRBV6-7 is known as an ORF, though its function is uncertain. Trimming at V came to 4 bases and at J to 8 bases, leaving 6 bases not matched to a gene. This CDR3 is 15 amino acids long. The CDR3 here is CASSWTSGVAHEQFF. DNA for the CDR3: TGTGCCAGCAGTTGGACTAGCGGGGTGGCCCATGAGCAGTTCTTC.

DNA of the CDR3: TGTGCCAGCAGCTTAGGACTGTCCCGAAGGCAGTTCTTC. This encodes CASSLGLSRRQFF. The gene calls are TRBV5-6 and TRBJ2-1, with D possibly TRBD2 on 5 matching bases. The V gene's germline CDR1 is SGHDT and CDR2 YYEEEE. V was clipped by 2 bases and J by 12 bases, with 15 bases between them. This CDR3 spans 13 amino acids.

The chain joins TRBV7-8 to TRBJ1-2, with TRBD1 as a possible D gene (6 bases). This CDR3 comprises 14 residues. The ends were cut back, 5 bases at V and 6 bases at J, with 16 bases in the middle. Germline V lookup: CDR1 SGHVS, CDR2 FQNEAQ. The DNA of the CDR3 is TGTGCCAGCAGCCTCGGAACGGGGGCTGATGGCTACACCTTC. It translates to CASSLGTGADGYTF.

V gene TRBV4-1 combines with J gene TRBJ2-7; D is undetermined. Trimming shortened V by 3 bases and J by 2 bases, and 14 bases separated the two germline ends. This CDR3 comprises 15 residues. The germline CDR1 and CDR2 sequences are MGHRA and YSYEKL. The CDR3 nucleotides are TGCGCCAGCAGCCACCTAGACGGCGGCCCCTACGAGCAGTACTTC. It specifies CASSHLDGGPYEQYF.

The chain joins TRBV2 to TRBJ1-3; unclear D gene. CDR3 length equals 14 residues. The V end was cut by 5 bases, the J end by 4 bases, with 12 bases between. Germline assignment: CDR1 SNHLY and CDR2 FYNNEI. The CDR3 DNA follows: TGTGCCAGCAGTCGGATGGGCTCAGGAAACACCATATATTTT. Amino acids: CASSRMGSGNTIYF. The variable domain in full, with the rest retrieved from reference TRBV2 and TRBJ1-3, is EPEVTQTPSHQVTQMGQEVILRCVPISNHLYFYWYRQILGQKVEFLVSFYNNEISEKSEIFDDQFSVERPDGSNFTLKIRSTKLEDSAMYFCASSRMGSGNTIYFGEGSWLTVV.

This clonotype was seen a few times. The chain joins TRBV7-2 to TRBJ2-1; D remains unclear. Trimming removed 2 bases from V and 3 bases from J, with 14 bases in between. Germline V gene sequence: CDR1 SGHTA, CDR2 FQGNSA. CDR3 length equals 16 residues. The DNA for the CDR3 is TGTGCCAGCAGCTTAATGGCGGAAAAAAACTACAATGAGCAGTTCTTC. Its translation is CASSLMAEKNYNEQFF.

This clonotype came up once. The V and J genes are TRBV6-2 or TRBV6-3 and TRBJ2-2; D could derive from TRBD1 or TRBD2 (5 bases each). Looked up from germline, CDR1 is MNHEY and CDR2 is SVGEGT. V was shortened by 2 bases and J by 4 bases, with 23 bases between the two germline ends. The CDR3 extends over 19 amino acids. The CDR3 nucleotides read TGTGCCAGCAGTTACCGGAGGACAAAGAAAAGCACGAGCACCGGGGAGCTGTTTTTT. Translating it yields CASSYRRTKKSTSTGELFF.

This clonotype appeared once. The gene calls are TRBV6-1 and TRBJ2-4; D is perhaps TRBD1 (8 bases). CDR1 is MNHNS and CDR2 is SASEGT in the germline V gene. The CDR3 totals 12 residues. With 8 bases removed from V and 8 bases from J, the gap between germline ends came to 13 bases. In DNA form, the CDR3 reads TGTGCCAGCTGGACAGGGAGGGACATTCAGTACTTC. It yields the protein CASWTGRDIQYF.

V and J are TRBV24-1 and TRBJ2-3; 9 nucleotides align to TRBD1. With V trimmed by 4 bases and J by 0 bases, 4 bases remained unmatched. CDR1 is KGHDR and CDR2 is SFDVKD in the germline V gene. The CDR3 is 16 amino acids. The CDR3 here is CATSDLQGASTDTQYF. DNA of the CDR3: TGTGCCACCAGTGACCTACAGGGGGCTAGCACAGATACGCAGTATTTT.

This clonotype was observed a single time. The chain has TRBV20-1 and TRBJ2-3; no reliable D call. Trimming removed 6 bases at V and 4 bases at J, with 17 bases between. CDR1 DFQATT and CDR2 SNEGSKA come from the germline V gene (reference sequence). The CDR3 has 14 residues. CDR3 coding DNA: TGCAGTGCAGACTCAGCCTTAAGCCCAGATACGCAGTATTTT. It codes for CSADSALSPDTQYF.

The table lists this clonotype with a count of one. V gene TRBV18 combines with J gene TRBJ1-1, with TRBD1 matching 10 bases. The junction had 5 bases not matched to a gene; V was cut back by 7 bases and J by 0 bases. This CDR3 contains 15 residues. The germline CDR1 and CDR2 sequences are KGHSH and LQKENI. CDR3 amino acids: CASWGQGTLNTEAFF. The CDR3 DNA follows: TGTGCCAGCTGGGGACAGGGGACATTGAACACTGAAGCTTTCTTT.